These 8 T cell receptor beta chains originate from one sample sequenced in a study of cytomegalovirus exposure and HLA in healthy donors. Amplification used 60 Vbeta primers and 13 Jbeta primers. Using immunoSEQ multiplex PCR, the repertoire was profiled, and TCRdb retains in-frame clones only, with some absent. The sample yields under 200,000 clones, around 80% seen once. Sequencing was performed on PBMCs. The source of these receptors is a man aged 25 to 45 in good health and CMV-seronegative.

V usage is TRBV6-1 and J usage is TRBJ2-7; no firm D call. The V gene's germline CDR1 is MNHNS and CDR2 SASEGT. Trimming removed 4 bases from V and 5 bases from J, with 9 bases in between. The CDR3 consists of 12 residues. The CDR3 loop reads CASSGPGNEQYF. In DNA form, the CDR3 reads TGTGCCAGCAGTGGCCCCGGTAACGAGCAGTACTTC.

The rearrangement links TRBV4-1 to TRBJ2-7, with TRBD2 matching 7 bases. Unmatched junction bases numbered 8, after V lost 0 bases and J lost 3 bases. CDR1 and CDR2 from the germline V gene are MGHRA and YSYEKL. This CDR3 region has 16 residues. DNA of the CDR3: TGCGCCAGCAGCCAAGATCTGACTAGCCGACTCTACGAGCAGTACTTC. Encoded protein: CASSQDLTSRLYEQYF.

The rearrangement links TRBV28 to TRBJ1-2; the D gene is possibly TRBD1 (6 bases). V lost 3 bases and J lost 8, with 22 bases in between. The CDR3 runs to 16 residues. CDR1 is MDHEN, CDR2 SYDVKM, per germline. This chain's CDR3 is CASSFPLPSFRGGYTF. The CDR3 nucleotides read TGTGCCAGCAGTTTCCCCCTTCCCTCATTCAGGGGCGGCTACACCTTC.

This clone was counted once. The chain combines TRBV19 with TRBJ1-1, with 8 bases lining up with TRBD1. Germline V gene sequence: CDR1 LNHDA, CDR2 SQIVND (reference sequence). CDR3 length equals 13 residues. V lost 3 bases and J lost 7; bases outside the gene matches: 4. In nucleotides, the CDR3 is TGTGCCAGTAGTATTTCAGGGGGCTTTGAAGCTTTCTTT. Its translation: CASSISGGFEAFF.

This chain connects TRBV5-4 to TRBJ2-7, with 9 bases matching TRBD1. V lost 4 bases and J lost 5; bases outside the gene matches: 10. The CDR3 is 15 amino acids. The germline CDR1 and CDR2 sequences are SGHNT and YYREEE (reference sequence). This chain's CDR3 is CASSMPGTGLHEQYF. The CDR3 region has the DNA TGTGCCAGCAGCATGCCCGGGACAGGGCTTCACGAGCAGTACTTC.

About this clone itself: Other nucleotide sequences from this sample produce the same CDR3. The rearrangement uses TRBV19 and TRBJ1-1; D is ambiguous. The CDR3 is 11 residues long. V dropped 4 bases and J dropped 14 bases, with 14 bases sitting between them. Germline CDR1 reads LNHDA; CDR2 reads SQIVND (reference sequence). CDR3 amino acids: CASSRGGGAFF. DNA of the CDR3: TGTGCCAGTAGTAGAGGAGGAGGAGCCTTCTTT.

V is TRBV6-5 and J is TRBJ2-1; D gene ambiguous. Germline V gene lookup returns CDR1 MNHEY and CDR2 SVGAGI. V was shortened by 0 bases and J by 0 bases, with 6 bases between the two germline ends. The CDR3 extends over 15 amino acids. CDR3 in DNA: TGTGCCAGCAGTTACTCGAGGCTCTCCTACAATGAGCAGTTCTTC. As protein: CASSYSRLSYNEQFF.

The chain has TRBV5-1 and TRBJ2-3; D possibly corresponds to TRBD1 (6 bases). Germline CDR1 and CDR2: SGHRS and YFSETQ. The CDR3 sequence is 14 residues long. The V and J ends lost 4 bases and 2 bases respectively, with 11 bases between them. The DNA of the CDR3 is TGCGCCAGCAGCCACGGACAGCACACAGATACGCAGTATTTT. Its translation: CASSHGQHTDTQYF.